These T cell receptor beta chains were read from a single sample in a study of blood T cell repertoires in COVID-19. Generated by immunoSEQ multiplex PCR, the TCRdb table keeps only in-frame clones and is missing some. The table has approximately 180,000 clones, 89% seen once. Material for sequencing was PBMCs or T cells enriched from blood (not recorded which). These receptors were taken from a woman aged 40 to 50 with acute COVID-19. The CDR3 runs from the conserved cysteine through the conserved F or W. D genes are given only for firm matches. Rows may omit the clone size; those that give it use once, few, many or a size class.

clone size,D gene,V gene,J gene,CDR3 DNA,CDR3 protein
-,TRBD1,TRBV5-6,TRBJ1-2,TGTGCCAGCAGCTCACGACAGGGGACGGGCTATGGCTACACCTTC,CASSSRQGTGYGYTF
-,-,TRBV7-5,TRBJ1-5,TGTGCCAGAAGCGTTAAGGCCGACCCGCAGGGGAGCAATCAGCCCCAGCATTTT,CARSVKADPQGSNQPQHF
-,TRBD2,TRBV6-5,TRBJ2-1,TGTGCCAGCAGAATATCTAGCGGGAGTGGGAATGAGCAGTTCTTC,CASRISSGSGNEQFF
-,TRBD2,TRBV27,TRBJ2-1,TGTGCCAGCAGTTTATCCTTAGCGGGAGGTGATGAGCAGTTCTTC,CASSLSLAGGDEQFF
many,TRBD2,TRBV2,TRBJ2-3,TGTGCCAGCAGGGAGTCAAGCGGGGGGGCCCCAGATACGCAGTATTTT,CASRESSGGAPDTQYF
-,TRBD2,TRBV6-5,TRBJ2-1,TGTGCCAGCAGTTACTCCCCAGCGGGGGGGAACAATGAGCAGTTCTTC,CASSYSPAGGNNEQFF
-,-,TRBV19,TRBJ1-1,TGTGCCAGTAGCCTCAGGGCGAGCACTGAAGCTTTCTTT,CASSLRASTEAFF
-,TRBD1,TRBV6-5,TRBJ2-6,TGTGCCAGCAGTCAGGGGGCGCAAGGGGCCAACGTCCTGACTTTC,CASSQGAQGANVLTF
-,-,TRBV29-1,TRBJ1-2,TGCAGCGTTGAGCCAGGGAACTATGGCTACACCTTC,CSVEPGNYGYTF
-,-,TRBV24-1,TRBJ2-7,TGTGCCACCAGTGATTCAGGATCCTACGAGCAGTACTTC,CATSDSGSYEQYF
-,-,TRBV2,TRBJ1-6,TGTGCCAGCAGTGAAGAACAAGTTGGCTATAATTCACCCCTCCACTTT,CASSEEQVGYNSPLHF
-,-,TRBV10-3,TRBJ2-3,TGTGCCATCAGTGAGTCTCAGTCTACGCAGTATTTT,CAISESQSTQYF
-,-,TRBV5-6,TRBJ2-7,TGTGCCAGCAGCTTGGACGGGGGAGGTGACTACGAGCAGTACTTC,CASSLDGGGDYEQYF
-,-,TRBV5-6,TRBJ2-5,TGTGCCAGCAGCTACCCTGGAGGGGGGGAAGAGACCCAGTACTTC,CASSYPGGGEETQYF
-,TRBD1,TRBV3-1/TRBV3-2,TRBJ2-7,TGTGCCAGCAGCCATGGAATGCGGACAGGGGCGACTTACGAGCAGTACTTC,CASSHGMRTGATYEQYF
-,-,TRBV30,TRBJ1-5,TGTGCCTGGAGTGTGGGAGAGAATCAGCCCCAGCATTTT,CAWSVGENQPQHF
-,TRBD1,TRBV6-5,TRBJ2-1,TGTGCCAGCAGCAAACCGGGACAGCACTACAATGAGCAGTTCTTC,CASSKPGQHYNEQFF
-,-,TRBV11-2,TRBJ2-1,TGTGCCAGCAGCCGACAGAGCGCGGGGTATGGGAATGAGCAGTTCTTC,CASSRQSAGYGNEQFF
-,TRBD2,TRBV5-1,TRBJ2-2,TGCGCCAGCAGCTTGAGCGGGGGCACCGGGGAGCTGTTTTTT,CASSLSGGTGELFF
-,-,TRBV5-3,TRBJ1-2,TGTGCCAGAAGCTTGATTCAGGAGGGAAGTGATGGCTACACCTTC,CARSLIQEGSDGYTF
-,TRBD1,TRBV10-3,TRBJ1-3,TGTGCCATCAGTGGAGACAGGGGGCAAATCTCTGGAAACACCATATATTTT,CAISGDRGQISGNTIYF
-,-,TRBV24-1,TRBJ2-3,TGTGCCACCAGTGATTTCGCAGGGGTGACAGATACGCAGTATTTT,CATSDFAGVTDTQYF
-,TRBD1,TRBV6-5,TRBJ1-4,TGTGCCAGCAGTTCTTTTCGACAGGGGGCTAATGAAAAACTGTTTTTT,CASSSFRQGANEKLFF
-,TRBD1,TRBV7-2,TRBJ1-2,TGTGCCAGCAGCGCGGGACAGGGTTATGGCTACACCTTC,CASSAGQGYGYTF
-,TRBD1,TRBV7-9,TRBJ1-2,TGTGCCAGCAGCCACAACCGGGACAGACTTGTAGCCTCCTTCTATGGCTACACCTTC,CASSHNRDRLVASFYGYTF
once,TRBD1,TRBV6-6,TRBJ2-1,TGTGCCAGCAGTTACCCGGGACAGGGGTTCGATGAGCAGTTCTTC,CASSYPGQGFDEQFF
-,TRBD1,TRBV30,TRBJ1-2,TGTGCCTGGAGTCGGGAGGGGGCCCTCCCGAACTATGGCTACACCTTC,CAWSREGALPNYGYTF
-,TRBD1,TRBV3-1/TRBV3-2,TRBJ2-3,TGTGCCAGCAGCCTCCGGACAGGTTCAGATACGCAGTATTTT,CASSLRTGSDTQYF
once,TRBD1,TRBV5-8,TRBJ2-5,TGTGCCAGCAGCTTTGGCCGGGACAGGGGGATATCGGCCCAGTACTTC,CASSFGRDRGISAQYF
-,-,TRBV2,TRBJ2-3,TGTGCCTCAGTTGGCGGGGAGTTCACAGATACGCAGTATTTT,CASVGGEFTDTQYF
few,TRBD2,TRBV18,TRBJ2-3,TGTGCCAGCTCACCTTTACTAGCGGTTAGCACAGATACGCAGTATTTT,CASSPLLAVSTDTQYF
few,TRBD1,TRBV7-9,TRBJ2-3,TGTGCCAGCAGCTTGCGGACAGGGGCAGATACGCAGTATTTT,CASSLRTGADTQYF
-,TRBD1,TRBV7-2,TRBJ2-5,TGTGCCAGCAGCTCCCGGACAGGACAAGAGACCCAGTACTTC,CASSSRTGQETQYF
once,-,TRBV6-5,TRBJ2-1,TGTGCCAGCAGGGGCCAGAATGAGCAGTTCTTC,CASRGQNEQFF
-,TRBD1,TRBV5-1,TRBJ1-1,TGCGCCAGCAGCTTGCAGGGGGCGAACACTGAAGCTTTCTTT,CASSLQGANTEAFF
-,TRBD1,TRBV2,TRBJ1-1,TGTGCCAGCAGTCCCTGGACAGGGGGGAATACTGAAGCTTTCTTT,CASSPWTGGNTEAFF
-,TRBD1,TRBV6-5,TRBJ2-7,TGTGCCAGCAGCCAAACCTCCGGGACAGGGGAAAAGCAGTACTTC,CASSQTSGTGEKQYF
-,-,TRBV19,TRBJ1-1,TGTGCCAGTAGTATTAGGGGGAACACTGAAGCTTTCTTT,CASSIRGNTEAFF
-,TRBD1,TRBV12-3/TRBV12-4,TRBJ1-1,TGTGCCAGCAGCCCCAATAGACAGGGGGAGGCTTTCTTT,CASSPNRQGEAFF
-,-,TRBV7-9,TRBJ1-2,TGTGCCAGCAGCTTAGCGTCGCCGATCCCCGGGTATGGCTACACCTTC,CASSLASPIPGYGYTF
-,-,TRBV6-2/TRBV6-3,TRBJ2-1,TGTGCCAGCAGTACTACAACGGACTGGGAGCGAAGCTCCTACAATGAGCAGTTCTTC,CASSTTTDWERSSYNEQFF
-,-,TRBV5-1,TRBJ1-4,TGCGCCAGCAGCTCACCTGACAGCTCTAATGAAAAACTGTTTTTT,CASSSPDSSNEKLFF
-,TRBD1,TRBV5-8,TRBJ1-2,TGTGCCAGCAGCATAACAGGGGGAGACGGCTACACCTTC,CASSITGGDGYTF
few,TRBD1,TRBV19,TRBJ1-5,TGTGCCAGTAGTCTTCGACAGGGGTATAGCAATCAGCCCCAGCATTTT,CASSLRQGYSNQPQHF
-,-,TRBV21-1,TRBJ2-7,TGTGCCAGCAGCAAAGCAATCGGACAGGGCCATAGCTCCTACGAGCAGTACTTC,CASSKAIGQGHSSYEQYF
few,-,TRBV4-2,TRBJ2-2,TGTGCCAGCAGCCAAGAGGCAGGGAACACCGGGGAGCTGTTTTTT,CASSQEAGNTGELFF